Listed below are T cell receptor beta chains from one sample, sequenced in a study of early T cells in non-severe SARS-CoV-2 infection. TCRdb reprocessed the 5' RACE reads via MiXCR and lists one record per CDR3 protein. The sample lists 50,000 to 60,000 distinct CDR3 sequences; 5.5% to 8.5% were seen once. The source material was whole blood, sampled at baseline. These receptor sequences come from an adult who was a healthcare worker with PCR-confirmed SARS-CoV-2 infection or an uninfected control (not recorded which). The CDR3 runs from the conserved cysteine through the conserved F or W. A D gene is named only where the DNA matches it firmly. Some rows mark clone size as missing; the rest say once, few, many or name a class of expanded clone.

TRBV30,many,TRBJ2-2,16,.,TGTGCCTGGAGTCTAGGGCTAGCCATGGACACCGGGGAGCTGTTTTTT,CAWSLGLAMDTGELFF
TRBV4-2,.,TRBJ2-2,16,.,TGTGCCAGCAGCCAAGAACGGAACGCGAACACCGGGGAGCTGTTTTTT,CASSQERNANTGELFF
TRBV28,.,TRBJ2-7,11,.,TGTGCCAGCACCGGCCCCTACGAGCAGTACTTC,CASTGPYEQYF
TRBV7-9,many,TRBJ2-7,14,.,TGTGCCAGCAGCTTGGTTAGCGCTGGCTACGAGCAGTACTTC,CASSLVSAGYEQYF
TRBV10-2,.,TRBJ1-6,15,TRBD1,TGCGCCGCCCGACAGGGAGGGTTAATGAATTCACCCCTCCACTTT,CAARQGGLMNSPLHF
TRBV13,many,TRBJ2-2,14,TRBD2,TGTGCCAGCAGCTCAAGCGGGGGCACCGGGGAGCTGTTTTTT,CASSSSGGTGELFF
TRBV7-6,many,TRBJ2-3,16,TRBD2,TGTGCCAGCAGCCTCAAAGCGGGGGGGCCGACAGATACGCAGTATTTT,CASSLKAGGPTDTQYF
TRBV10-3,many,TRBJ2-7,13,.,TGTGCCATCAGTGGCTCAAGCTCCTACGAGCAGTACTTC,CAISGSSSYEQYF
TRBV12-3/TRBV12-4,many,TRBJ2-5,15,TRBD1,TGTGCCAGCAGTCTTTACAGGGGCCCACAAGAGACCCAGTACTTC,CASSLYRGPQETQYF
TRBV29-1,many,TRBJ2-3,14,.,TGCAGCGTCCCCTTGGGGGGCAGCACAGATACGCAGTATTTT,CSVPLGGSTDTQYF
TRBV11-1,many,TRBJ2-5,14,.,TGTGCCAGCAGCTCTGGACTCGTGGGTGAGACCCAGTACTTC,CASSSGLVGETQYF
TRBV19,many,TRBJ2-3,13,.,TGTGCCAGTAGTATAGATCTAGAGGATACGCAGTATTTT,CASSIDLEDTQYF
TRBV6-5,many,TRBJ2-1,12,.,TGTGCCAGCAGTTTAGATCGGGAAGAGCAGTTCTTC,CASSLDREEQFF
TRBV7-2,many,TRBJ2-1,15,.,TGTGCCAGCAGCTTAGCGTGGGGCTCCTACAATGAGCAGTTCTTC,CASSLAWGSYNEQFF
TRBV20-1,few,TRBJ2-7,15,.,TGCAGTGTTGCTTCCGGGACACTGGACTATAGTGCGCAGTACTTC,CSVASGTLDYSAQYF
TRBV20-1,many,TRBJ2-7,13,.,TGCAGTGCTGGCCGGGACATTTCCTACGAGCAGTACTTC,CSAGRDISYEQYF
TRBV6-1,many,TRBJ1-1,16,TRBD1,TGTGCCAGCAGTGCACACCGACAGGGGGCCCGGACTGAAGCTTTCTTT,CASSAHRQGARTEAFF
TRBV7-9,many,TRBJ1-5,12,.,TGTGCCAGCAGTCGTGACGGGGGGCCCCAGCATTTT,CASSRDGGPQHF
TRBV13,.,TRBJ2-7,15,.,TGTGCCAGCAGCCAACCCGCCTGGGGCGGCTACGAGCAGTACTTC,CASSQPAWGGYEQYF
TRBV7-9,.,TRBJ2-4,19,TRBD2,TGTGCCAGCCGATCATCGGGGACTAGCGGGGGGAGGCCAAAAAACATTCAGTACTTC,CASRSSGTSGGRPKNIQYF
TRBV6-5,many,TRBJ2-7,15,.,TGTGCCAGCAGTTACGAGTGGGGGCGGCTCTACGAGCAGTACTTC,CASSYEWGRLYEQYF
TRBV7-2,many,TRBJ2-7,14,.,TGTGCCAGCAGCTCCAGAGCAGGCTACTACGAGCAGTACTTC,CASSSRAGYYEQYF
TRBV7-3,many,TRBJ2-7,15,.,TGTGCCAGCAGCTTATTAGGCCAGGGGTTGTACGAGCAGTACTTC,CASSLLGQGLYEQYF
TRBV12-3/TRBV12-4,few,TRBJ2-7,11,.,TGTGCCAGCAGTTCCGGGTTTGAGCAGTACTTC,CASSSGFEQYF
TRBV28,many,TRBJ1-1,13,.,TGTGCCAGCAGTTTTACCCCCAGCACTGAAGCTTTCTTT,CASSFTPSTEAFF
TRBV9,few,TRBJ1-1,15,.,TGTGCCAGCAGCGTACAGGGAACCAGGGACACTGAAGCTTTCTTT,CASSVQGTRDTEAFF
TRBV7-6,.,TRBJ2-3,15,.,TGTGCCAGCAGCCTCGGGACCCAACCCGCAGATACGCAGTATTTT,CASSLGTQPADTQYF
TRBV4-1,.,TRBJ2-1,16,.,TGCGCCAGCAGCCAAGATGCGCTCCGACAGAACAATGAGCAGTTCTTC,CASSQDALRQNNEQFF
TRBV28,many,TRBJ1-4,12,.,TGTGTATCGGGGGACCCTAATGAAAAACTGTTTTTT,CVSGDPNEKLFF
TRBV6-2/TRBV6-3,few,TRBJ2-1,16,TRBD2,TGTGCCAGCAGTTCGCGACTAGCGGGTAATAACAATGAGCAGTTCTTC,CASSSRLAGNNNEQFF
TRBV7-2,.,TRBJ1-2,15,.,TGTGCCAGCAGCTTAGATCCTATTTTGGACTATGGCTACACCTTC,CASSLDPILDYGYTF
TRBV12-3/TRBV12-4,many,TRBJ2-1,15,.,TGTGCCAGCAGTTTAGGCGGGGCTTCCTACAATGAGCAGTTCTTC,CASSLGGASYNEQFF
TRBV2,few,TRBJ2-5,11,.,TGTGCCAGCAACTACCAAGAGACCCAGTACTTC,CASNYQETQYF
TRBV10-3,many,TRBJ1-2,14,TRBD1,TGTGCCATCTCGGGAATAGAGGGGGCCGATGGCTACACCTTC,CAISGIEGADGYTF
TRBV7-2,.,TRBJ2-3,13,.,TGTGCCAGCAGCTTACCTAGCACAGATACGCAGTATTTT,CASSLPSTDTQYF